Listed below are T cell receptor beta chains from one sample, sequenced in a study of somatic mutations in cytotoxic T cells in rheumatoid arthritis. Method: immunoSEQ multiplex PCR; TCRdb's copy keeps in-frame clones and lacks some. Among approximately 2,800 clones listed, roughly 70% were seen once. The sample taken for sequencing was CD8+ T cells sorted from synovial fluid. The receptors originated from a young woman with rheumatoid arthritis. CDR3s include the opening cysteine and the closing phenylalanine or tryptophan. The D gene is left open where the match is weak. Rows may omit the clone size; those that give it use once, few, many or a size class.

D	J	size	V	CDR3	DNA
-	TRBJ2-1	-	TRBV6-5	CASGDTLGIDEQFF	TGTGCCAGTGGGGACACGCTCGGAATCGATGAGCAGTTCTTC
TRBD1	TRBJ2-4	-	TRBV5-6	CASSRQGPEGFAKNIQYF	TGTGCCAGCAGCAGACAGGGGCCGGAGGGGTTCGCCAAAAACATTCAGTACTTC
TRBD2	TRBJ2-5	-	TRBV4-3	CASSQSMAGAGGLKTQYF	TGCGCCAGCAGCCAGTCTATGGCTGGGGCGGGGGGGCTGAAGACCCAGTACTTC
TRBD1	TRBJ2-2	few	TRBV15	CATSRGTATGELFF	TGTGCCACCAGCAGGGGGACAGCCACCGGGGAGCTGTTTTTT
-	TRBJ1-1	-	TRBV18	CASSPMGLNTEAFF	TGTGCCAGCTCACCGATGGGACTAAACACTGAAGCTTTCTTT
-	TRBJ1-5	-	TRBV4-1	CASSQDFQAANQPQHF	TGCGCCAGCAGCCAAGATTTTCAGGCAGCTAATCAGCCCCAGCATTTT
TRBD2	TRBJ2-1	-	TRBV4-1	CASSQDGGGPYNEQFF	TGCGCCAGCAGCCAAGACGGCGGGGGTCCCTACAATGAGCAGTTCTTC
TRBD2	TRBJ2-3	-	TRBV27	CASSFSGLADKDTQYF	TGTGCCAGCAGTTTCTCGGGACTAGCGGATAAAGATACGCAGTATTTT
-	TRBJ1-1	-	TRBV2	CASKVERGGLDTEAFF	TGTGCCAGCAAGGTTGAGAGGGGGGGATTGGACACTGAAGCTTTCTTT
-	TRBJ2-5	-	TRBV6-4	CASSAGWDQETQYF	TGTGCCAGCAGTGCAGGGTGGGACCAAGAGACCCAGTACTTC
TRBD2	TRBJ2-7	-	TRBV7-2	CASSSLAGLSEQYF	TGTGCCAGCAGCTCACTAGCGGGACTTTCCGAGCAGTACTTC
TRBD1	TRBJ1-2	few	TRBV6-9	CASTRGEGYTF	TGTGCCAGCACCAGGGGGGAAGGCTACACCTTC
TRBD1	TRBJ2-7	large	TRBV4-3	CASSQAGQGGYEQYF	TGCGCCAGCAGCCAAGCCGGACAGGGGGGTTACGAGCAGTACTTC
-	TRBJ2-7	-	TRBV6-1	CASSERDTYEQYF	TGTGCCAGCAGTGAACGGGACACCTACGAGCAGTACTTC
-	TRBJ2-1	few	TRBV5-1	CASTPYRTDYNEQFF	TGCGCCAGCACCCCTTACCGGACAGATTACAATGAGCAGTTCTTC
TRBD1	TRBJ1-6	-	TRBV23-1	CASSPPGQGANSPLHF	TGCGCCAGCAGTCCGCCGGGACAGGGGGCCAATTCACCCCTCCACTTT
TRBD1	TRBJ1-2	few	TRBV6-6	CASSPRDRVLYGYTF	TGTGCCAGCAGTCCCCGGGACAGGGTGCTTTATGGCTACACCTTC
TRBD2	TRBJ2-7	-	TRBV19	CASSAGGSYEQYF	TGTGCCAGTAGTGCCGGGGGGTCCTACGAGCAGTACTTC
-	TRBJ1-5	once	TRBV28	CASRTRGSNQPQHF	TGTGCCAGCAGGACCCGAGGAAGCAATCAGCCCCAGCATTTT
TRBD1	TRBJ1-2	-	TRBV9	CASSEWDRGNYGYTF	TGTGCCAGCAGCGAGTGGGACAGGGGGAACTATGGCTACACCTTC
TRBD1	TRBJ2-1	-	TRBV5-6	CASSGWDRVGLFGNEQFF	TGTGCCAGCAGCGGGTGGGACAGGGTGGGGCTATTTGGCAATGAGCAGTTCTTC
-	TRBJ2-7	-	TRBV27	CASSPNIYEQYF	TGTGCCAGCAGTCCGAACATCTACGAGCAGTACTTC
TRBD1	TRBJ1-5	-	TRBV7-9	CASSLEIGTGKQPQHF	TGTGCCAGCAGCTTAGAAATAGGGACAGGGAAGCAGCCCCAGCATTTT
-	TRBJ2-7	-	TRBV5-6	CASSPWWGVDYEQYF	TGTGCCAGCAGCCCCTGGTGGGGGGTAGATTACGAGCAGTACTTC
-	TRBJ1-2	few	TRBV6-6	CASSYRTENYGYTF	TGTGCCAGCAGTTACCGGACAGAAAACTATGGCTACACCTTC
TRBD1	TRBJ2-2	-	TRBV29-1	CSVETQIRQGPGELFF	TGCAGCGTTGAAACCCAAATTCGACAGGGACCCGGGGAGCTGTTTTTT
TRBD2	TRBJ2-1	-	TRBV11-3	CASSERTSGSRTEQFF	TGTGCCAGCAGCGAGAGGACTAGCGGGAGTCGCACTGAGCAGTTCTTC